This T cell receptor (beta chain) was identified during a study of beta chain features in type 1 diabetes. Cell sorting via CD45RO/CCR7/CD25/CD127/CD95/CD27 was performed to obtain CD4+ naive, central memory, regulatory and stem cell-like memory cells. The investigators reverse transcribed all of the isolated RNA, so they sequenced expressed TCRB transcripts. Naive, central memory and regulatory T cell samples averaged about 3.5 million reads. Measured with immunoSEQ multiplex PCR; TCRdb has only the in-frame clones, and not every one. The data contain hundreds of thousands of clones, roughly two thirds of them singletons. V dropped 4 bases and J dropped 0; count of bases not matched to a gene: 5. The CDR3 totals 15 residues. CDR1 and CDR2 from the germline V gene are GTSNPN and SVGIG (reference sequence). This clone was recorded a few times.

Input material: naive CD4+ T cells from blood. This TCR came from a man aged 25 to 40 in good health. The chain links TRBV30 to TRBJ2-3, with 9 bases lining up with TRBD1. The CDR3 here is CAWNLGTGSTDTQYF. CDR3 DNA: TGTGCCTGGAATCTTGGGACAGGGAGCACAGATACGCAGTATTTT.